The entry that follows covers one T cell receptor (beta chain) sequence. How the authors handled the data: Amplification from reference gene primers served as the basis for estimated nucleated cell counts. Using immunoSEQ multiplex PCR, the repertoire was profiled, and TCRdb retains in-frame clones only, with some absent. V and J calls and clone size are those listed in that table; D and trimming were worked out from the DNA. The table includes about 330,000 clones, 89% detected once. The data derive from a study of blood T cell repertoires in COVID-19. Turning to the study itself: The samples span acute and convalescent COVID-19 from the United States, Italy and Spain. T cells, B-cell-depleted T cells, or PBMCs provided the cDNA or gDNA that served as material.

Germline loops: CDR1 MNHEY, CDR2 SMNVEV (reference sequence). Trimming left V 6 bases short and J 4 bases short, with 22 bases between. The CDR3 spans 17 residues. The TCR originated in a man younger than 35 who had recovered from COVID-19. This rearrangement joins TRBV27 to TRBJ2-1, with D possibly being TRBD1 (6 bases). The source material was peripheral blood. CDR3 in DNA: TGTGCCAGCAGCCTAGCAGGGGCCTATGGGATATACAATGAGCAGTTCTTC. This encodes CASSLAGAYGIYNEQFF.